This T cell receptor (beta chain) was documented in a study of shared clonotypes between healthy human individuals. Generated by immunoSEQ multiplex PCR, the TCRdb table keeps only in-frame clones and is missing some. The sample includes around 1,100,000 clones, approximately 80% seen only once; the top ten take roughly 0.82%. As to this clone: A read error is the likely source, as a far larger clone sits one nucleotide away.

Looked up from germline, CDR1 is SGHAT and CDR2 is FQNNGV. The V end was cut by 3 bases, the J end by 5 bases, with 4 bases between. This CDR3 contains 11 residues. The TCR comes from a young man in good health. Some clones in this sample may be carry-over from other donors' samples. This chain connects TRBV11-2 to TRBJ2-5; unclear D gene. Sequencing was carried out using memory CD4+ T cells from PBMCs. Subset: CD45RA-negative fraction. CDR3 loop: CASSFTETQYF. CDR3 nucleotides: TGTGCCAGCAGCTTTACGGAGACCCAGTACTTC.